The entry below gives a single TCR beta chain sequence along with its context. There is no known antigen for this receptor. Base qualities are not at hand, and no much larger clone is one base apart. The source of the sample is a study of T cell responses to AZD1222 COVID-19 vaccine (dated by TCRdb to the early 2020s). The study in broad terms: A total of approximately 250 trial participants underwent TCR sequencing, of whom 200 to 220 had received two doses of AZD1222 and about 25 had received two doses of the MenACWY control vaccine. Trial participants were enrolled by age into subgroups of 18-55, 56-69 and 70-plus years, and roughly 150, 30 and 60 TCR-sequenced participants, respectively, were included in these subgroups.

Study-wide conclusions, independent of this receptor: Nearly half of unique spike-specific TCRs reportedly recognized epitopes outside regions mutated in the B.1.351 and B.1.1.7 variants. After two AZD1222 doses, spike-specific TCR breadth and depth were significantly higher than at day 0 and than in MenACWY recipients. Participants were mostly white British, with more females than males. The authors suggested clonal diversity may have been underestimated. CD4 TCRs associated with the vaccine covered the entire spike protein, and the dominant responses were in regions 160-218 and 743-854. Conclusions about previously exposed vaccinees are limited, since just a handful of AZD1222 recipients were seropositive for SARS-CoV-2 at baseline. Because no day 14 peak-response samples were available, the repertoires could be characterized only after the peak T cell response. The 56-69-year group was small, and its depth increase did not reach significance, likely because of low power.

This specimen's time point label, per the study, means: baseline before first vaccination. Sample treatment or condition, as interpreted from the label and publication: meningococcal conjugate vaccine given as trial control. Vaccinee samples came from UK trials COV001 and COV002, including a single-blind randomized controlled phase 2/3 trial of AZD1222 (ChAdOx1 nCoV-19) in healthy adults. Trial participant PBMC samples were collected at day 0 and day 28 after the second dose for TCRbeta chain sequencing. For CDR1 and CDR2, the germline V gene lists SGHRS and YFSETQ. The CDR3 runs 12 amino acids, cysteine and phenylalanine included. Only the CDR3 DNA is retained, 36 bases long and in frame from the first base. V gives up 7 bases and J gives up 4 bases, and the segment between their germline ends measures 11 bases. The CDR3 regions of human TCRbeta chains were analyzed by immunosequencing. The original pipeline was this. Repertoire TCRs were matched against a reference library of SARS-CoV-2-specific TCRs generated with the MIRA antigen-specificity platform. Breadth was defined as the fraction of unique TCRs that were SARS-CoV-2-associated. Depth was defined as the fraction of total T cells that were SARS-CoV-2-associated. Using the MIRA data, each spike-specific TCR was assigned both to the spike region to which the TCR was reactive and to a CD4 or CD8 class. Log10-transformed breadth and depth values were compared by one-way ANOVA with Sidak's multiple comparisons tests. TCRdb mirrors the immuneACCESS table, restricted to in-frame sequences. Some clones are absent from its copies; in checked studies, under half trace to an unresolved V gene, and the reason for the others is unknown. D and trimming come from the DNA, and the V and J calls and clone size come from that table. The sample data list nearly 90,000 clones, and 88% of these were observed just once. The ten biggest clones cover 10% of the sample.

Sequences were derived from peripheral blood, sampled on day 0 of MenACWY control vaccination. This sequence uses TRBV5-1 and TRBJ1-2; the D gene is unclear. This TCR was recovered from an adult in good health. The DNA sequence is given as TGCGCCAGCGCATCGGATGGCTATGGCTACACCTTC. It is translated as CASASDGYGYTF.